This T cell receptor beta chain was recorded in a study of blood T cell repertoires in COVID-19. Study-level information: Acute and convalescent COVID-19 samples came from the United States, Italy and Spain. Sample material is recorded as cDNA or gDNA derived from T cells, B-cell-depleted T cells, or PBMCs.

Seattle researchers signed up patients amid active infection and tracked them longitudinally. Germline CDR1 LNHDA, CDR2 SQIVND (reference sequence). V gave up 5 bases and J gave up 4 bases; unmatched junction bases: 11. The CDR3 has 17 residues. Sequencing was performed with immunoSEQ multiplex PCR; in TCRdb, only in-frame clones are kept and a portion is missing. The top ten clones hold about 7.8% of a sample with roughly 160,000 clones, approximately 79% of them seen once. This receptor was obtained from a woman aged 55-70 years with COVID-19, enrolled during active disease. J is TRBJ2-3 and V is TRBV19; TRBD2 aligns across 11 bases. Input material: peripheral blood. This chain's CDR3 is CASSPKGELAGADTQYF. The CDR3 region has the DNA TGTGCCAGTAGTCCAAAAGGAGAACTAGCGGGGGCAGATACGCAGTATTTT.